This TCR beta chain stems from a study of shared clonotypes between healthy human individuals. Findings and limits, study-wide: Sequencing depth was a factor that was expected to affect clonotype sharing among donors.

Only in-frame clones appear in the TCRdb table, and some are missing; sequencing was by immunoSEQ multiplex PCR. The data contain 900,000 to 1,200,000 clones, around 78% of them singletons. Recent acute infections and vaccinations were absent in the healthy HIV-negative adult donors. Notes on this clone: What it binds is unknown.

The sample taken for sequencing was memory CD4+ T cells from PBMCs. As to subset: CD45RA-negative fraction. The source of this sequence is a man between 18 and 29 years old in good health. Some clones in this sample may be carry-over from other donors' samples.

In DNA form, the CDR3 reads TGTGCCAGCAGAGCAGGAACCTCTGGGGCCAACGTCCTGACTTTC. It is translated as CASRAGTSGANVLTF. The chain couples TRBV2 to TRBJ2-6, with no clear D. The germline V gene has CDR1 SNHLY and CDR2 FYNNEI. Trimming pared 6 bases from V and 0 bases from J, leaving 9 bases between. This CDR3 region has 15 residues. Together with reference TRBV2 and TRBJ2-6, the CDR3 gives the full variable domain: EPEVTQTPSHQVTQMGQEVILRCVPISNHLYFYWYRQILGQKVEFLVSFYNNEISEKSEIFDDQFSVERPDGSNFTLKIRSTKLEDSAMYFCASRAGTSGANVLTFGAGSRLTVL.